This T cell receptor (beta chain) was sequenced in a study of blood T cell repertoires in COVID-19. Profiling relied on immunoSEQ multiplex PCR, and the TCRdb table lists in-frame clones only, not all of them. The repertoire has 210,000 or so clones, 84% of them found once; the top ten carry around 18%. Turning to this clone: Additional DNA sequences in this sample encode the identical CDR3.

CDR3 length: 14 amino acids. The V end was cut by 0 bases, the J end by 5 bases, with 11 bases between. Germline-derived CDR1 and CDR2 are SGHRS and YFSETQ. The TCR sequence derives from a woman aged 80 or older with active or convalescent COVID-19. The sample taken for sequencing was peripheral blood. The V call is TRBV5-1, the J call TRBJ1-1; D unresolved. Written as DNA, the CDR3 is TGCGCCAGCAGCTTGGCCGGGAGAGGGACTGAAGCTTTCTTT. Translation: CASSLAGRGTEAFF.